This T cell receptor (beta chain) originates from a study of CD8+CD57+ T cells in acquired aplastic anemia. The overall study: Mean yield of DNA from sorted CD4+ and CD8+ cells was 2.5 to 4 ug.

V lost 4 bases to trimming and J lost 6 bases, with 16 bases between them. The CDR3 contains 15 residues. Genomic DNA served as template for TCR beta VDJ and CDR3 profiling. TCRdb reprocessed the reads with MiXCR, giving one entry per CDR3 protein. Here the sample spans 150,000 to 200,000 distinct CDR3 sequences, 64% being singletons. This sequence was found in a human donor with severe aplastic anemia or a healthy control (not recorded which). The sequencing sample was made of sorted CD4+, CD8+, or CD8+CD57+ T cells (not recorded which) from PBMCs. V and J are TRBV12-3 or TRBV12-4 and TRBJ1-5, with D maybe TRBD1 (5 bases). CDR3 DNA: TGTGCCAGCAGTTCTTTGTTCGGGACGATTCAGCCCCAGCATTTT. Translating it yields CASSSLFGTIQPQHF.